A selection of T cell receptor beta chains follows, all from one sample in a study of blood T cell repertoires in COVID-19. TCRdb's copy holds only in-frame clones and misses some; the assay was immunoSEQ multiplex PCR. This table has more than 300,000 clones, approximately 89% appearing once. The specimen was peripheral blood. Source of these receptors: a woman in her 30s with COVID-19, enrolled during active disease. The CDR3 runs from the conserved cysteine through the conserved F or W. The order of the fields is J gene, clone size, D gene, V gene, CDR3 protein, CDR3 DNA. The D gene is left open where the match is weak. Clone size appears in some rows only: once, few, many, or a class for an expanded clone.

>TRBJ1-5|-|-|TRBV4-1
CASSQGEYSNQPQHF
TGCGCCAGCAGCCAGGGCGAGTATAGCAATCAGCCCCAGCATTTT
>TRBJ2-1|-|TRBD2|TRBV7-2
CASAMVAGGREQFF
TGTGCCAGCGCCATGGTGGCGGGGGGGCGTGAGCAGTTCTTC
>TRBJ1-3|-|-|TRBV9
CASSPRGGSGNTIYF
TGTGCCAGCAGCCCTAGGGGGGGCTCTGGAAACACCATATATTTT
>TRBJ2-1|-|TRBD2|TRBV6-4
CASSSSGNLRGEQFF
TGTGCCAGCAGTTCTAGCGGGAACCTAAGGGGTGAGCAGTTCTTC
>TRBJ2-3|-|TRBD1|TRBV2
CASIRDRGTDTQYF
TGTGCCAGCATCCGGGACAGGGGCACAGATACGCAGTATTTT
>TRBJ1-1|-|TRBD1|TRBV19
CASIGDRGAFF
TGTGCCAGTATTGGGGACAGGGGAGCTTTCTTT
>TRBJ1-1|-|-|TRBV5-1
CASSPEGIGTEAFF
TGCGCCAGCAGCCCGGAGGGGATCGGCACTGAAGCTTTCTTT
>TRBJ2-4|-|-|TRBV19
CASSIAAFIAKNIQYF
TGTGCCAGTAGTATCGCGGCGTTCATAGCCAAAAACATTCAGTACTTC
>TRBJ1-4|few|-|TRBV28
CASSFPGHFATNEKLFF
TGTGCCAGCAGTTTCCCAGGACACTTTGCAACTAATGAAAAACTGTTTTTT
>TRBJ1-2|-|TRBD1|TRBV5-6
CASSTRDRGDYGYTF
TGTGCCAGCAGCACCCGGGACAGGGGAGACTATGGCTACACCTTC
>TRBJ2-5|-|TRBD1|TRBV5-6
CASSSWTGEGAETQYF
TGTGCCAGCAGCTCCTGGACAGGGGAGGGGGCAGAGACCCAGTACTTC
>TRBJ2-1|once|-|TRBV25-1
CASRASVYNEQFF
TGTGCCAGCAGGGCTAGCGTCTACAATGAGCAGTTCTTC
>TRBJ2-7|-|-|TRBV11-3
CASSLALQGYDEQYF
TGTGCCAGCAGCTTAGCCCTCCAGGGGTATGACGAGCAGTACTTC
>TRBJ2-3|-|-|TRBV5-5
CASINPLHRDTQYF
TGTGCCAGCATTAACCCCCTGCACAGAGATACGCAGTATTTT
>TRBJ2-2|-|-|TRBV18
CASSPDTLRNTGELFF
TGTGCCAGCTCACCCGACACTTTACGGAACACCGGGGAGCTGTTTTTT
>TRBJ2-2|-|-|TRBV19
CASSWLAKTGELFF
TGTGCCAGTAGTTGGCTAGCCAAGACCGGGGAGCTGTTTTTT
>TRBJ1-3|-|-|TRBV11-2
CASTTGIGNTIYF
TGTGCCAGCACCACAGGGATCGGAAACACCATATATTTT
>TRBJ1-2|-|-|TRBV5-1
CASSLQGWGYGYTF
TGCGCCAGCAGCTTGCAGGGGTGGGGCTATGGCTACACCTTC
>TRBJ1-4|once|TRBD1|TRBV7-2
CASSLNRGANEKLFF
TGTGCCAGCAGCTTAAACAGGGGGGCTAATGAAAAACTGTTTTTT
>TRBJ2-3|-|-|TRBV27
CASSLSRRGRDTQYF
TGTGCCAGCAGTTTATCGAGGCGGGGTAGGGATACGCAGTATTTT
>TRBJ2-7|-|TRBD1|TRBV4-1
CASSQVGQGSMKYEQYF
TGCGCCAGCAGCCAAGTCGGACAGGGGTCGATGAAGTACGAGCAGTACTTC
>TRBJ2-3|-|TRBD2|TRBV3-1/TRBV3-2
CASSQYRTSGGGGTDTQYF
TGTGCCAGCAGCCAATACCGGACTAGCGGGGGGGGAGGCACAGATACGCAGTATTTT
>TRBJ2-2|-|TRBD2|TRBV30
CALERGGQLGTGELFF
TGTGCCCTTGAGCGGGGGGGCCAGTTGGGCACCGGGGAGCTGTTTTTT
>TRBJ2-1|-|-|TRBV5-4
CASNSGESSYNEQFF
TGTGCCAGCAACTCAGGGGAGTCCTCCTACAATGAGCAGTTCTTC
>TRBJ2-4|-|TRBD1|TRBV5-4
CASSLATGTGENIQYF
TGTGCCAGCAGCTTGGCAACCGGGACAGGGGAAAACATTCAGTACTTC
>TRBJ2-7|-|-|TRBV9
CASIRPWRGFHEQYF
TGTGCCAGCATCAGACCTTGGAGGGGTTTCCACGAGCAGTACTTC
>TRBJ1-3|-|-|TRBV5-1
CASSLRSSGNTIYF
TGCGCCAGCAGCTTAAGGAGCTCTGGAAACACCATATATTTT
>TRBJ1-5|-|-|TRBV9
CASSDRDTNQPQHF
TGTGCCAGCAGCGACCGGGACACCAATCAGCCCCAGCATTTT
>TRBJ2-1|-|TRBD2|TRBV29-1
CSVGRRGYYNEQFF
TGCAGCGTTGGTCGGCGGGGGTACTACAATGAGCAGTTCTTC
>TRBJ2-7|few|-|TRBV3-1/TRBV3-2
CASSQQLGVREQYF
TGTGCCAGCAGCCAACAGCTAGGGGTGCGCGAGCAGTACTTC
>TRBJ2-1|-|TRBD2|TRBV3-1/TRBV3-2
CASSQGTSVFYNEQFF
TGTGCCAGCAGCCAAGGGACTAGCGTGTTCTACAATGAGCAGTTCTTC
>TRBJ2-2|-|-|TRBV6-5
CASSRLVSGELFF
TGTGCCAGCAGTCGCCTCGTGAGCGGGGAGCTGTTTTTT
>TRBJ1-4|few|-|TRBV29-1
CSATDYEKLFF
TGCAGCGCTACGGACTATGAAAAACTGTTTTTT
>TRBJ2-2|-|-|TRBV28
CASSFQGPTGELFF
TGTGCCAGCAGTTTTCAGGGGCCCACCGGGGAGCTGTTTTTT
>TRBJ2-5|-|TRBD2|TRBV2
CASRPASGGAQVETQYF
TGTGCCAGCAGACCTGCTAGCGGGGGCGCCCAGGTGGAGACCCAGTACTTC
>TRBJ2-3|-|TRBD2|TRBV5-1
CASSSGGGTDTQYF
TGCGCCAGCAGCTCCGGGGGGGGAACAGATACGCAGTATTTT
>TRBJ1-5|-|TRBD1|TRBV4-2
CASSPGTGANQPQHF
TGTGCCAGCAGCCCAGGAACAGGGGCAAATCAGCCCCAGCATTTT
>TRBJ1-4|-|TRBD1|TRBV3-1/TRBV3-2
CATQGQGNEKLFF
TGTGCCACACAGGGACAGGGAAATGAAAAACTGTTTTTT
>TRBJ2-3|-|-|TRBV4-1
CASSTESRAPTDTQYF
TGCGCCAGCAGCACAGAGTCCAGGGCCCCCACAGATACGCAGTATTTT
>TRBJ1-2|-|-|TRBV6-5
CASRGLGTKHGYTF
TGTGCCAGCAGGGGACTAGGGACAAAGCATGGCTACACCTTC